A single sample is the source of the 17 T cell receptor beta chains below, sequenced in a study of cytomegalovirus exposure and HLA in healthy donors. A multiplex PCR was run with 60 Vbeta primers and 13 Jbeta primers. Clones were sequenced by immunoSEQ multiplex PCR, and TCRdb holds only the in-frame ones, with some missing. In the table there are roughly 200,000 clones, 75% to 80% of which are singletons. The sequenced sample consisted of PBMCs. These receptors were taken from a female donor in good health and CMV-seronegative.

The chain joins TRBV10-3 to TRBJ2-1; D unclear. Germline V gene sequence: CDR1 ENHRY, CDR2 SYGVKD. The CDR3 consists of 14 residues. The V end was cut by 3 bases, the J end by 0 bases, with 6 bases between. The CDR3 region has the DNA TGTGCCATCAGTGATCCGAGCTCCTACAATGAGCAGTTCTTC. It yields the protein CAISDPSSYNEQFF.

The chain uses TRBV21-1 and TRBJ1-5; no check of the table's D call, TRBD1, against the DNA was made. TRBV21-1 is a recognized pseudogene. CDR3 length equals 15 residues. In DNA, the CDR3 is TGTGCCAGCAGCCTGGGACAAAATAGCAATCAGCCCCAGCATTTT. This translates into CASSLGQNSNQPQHF.

The chain couples TRBV30 to TRBJ2-7, with D perhaps matching TRBD1 (5 bases). V dropped 2 bases and J dropped 2 bases, with 19 bases sitting between them. The CDR3 covers 16 residues. Germline CDR1 reads GTSNPN; CDR2 reads SVGIG (reference sequence). CDR3: CAWSLVGHQSAYEQYF. The CDR3 bases are TGTGCCTGGAGTTTGGTTGGACACCAATCAGCCTACGAGCAGTACTTC.

The rearrangement links TRBV7-2 to TRBJ1-1, with 10 bases matching TRBD1. The CDR3 runs 12 residues. Germline CDR1 is SGHTA and CDR2 is FQGNSA. The V segment lost 6 bases and the J segment 11 bases; nucleotides outside the gene matches: 6. The CDR3 coding sequence is TGTGCCAGCAGTTACGACAGGGGGCACGCTTTCTTT. It codes for CASSYDRGHAFF.

This clone was detected only once. The chain's CDR3 is CASSGGGSGGPVNEQFF. The CDR3 nucleotides read TGTGCCAGCAGCGGAGGCGGGAGCGGGGGCCCCGTCAATGAGCAGTTCTTC. This chain uses TRBV9 with TRBJ2-1; 8 bases are shared with TRBD2. The CDR3 sequence is 17 residues long. J gave up 6 bases and V 3 bases, and 14 bases lay outside the gene matches. Per germline, CDR1 SGDLS and CDR2 YYNGEE.

The chain carries TRBV6-6 and TRBJ1-1; a weak D match, TRBD1 (5 bases). Germline lookup yields CDR1 MNHNY and CDR2 SVGAGI (reference sequence). Trimming left V 6 bases short and J 0 bases short, with 17 bases between. CDR3 length equals 16 residues. CDR3 in amino acids: CASRYTGKILNTEAFF. The CDR3 nucleotides are TGTGCCAGCAGGTACACAGGAAAGATTCTGAACACTGAAGCTTTCTTT.

This clone was counted only a few times. The sample has other DNA sequences that encode this CDR3 too. This chain joins TRBV9 and TRBJ2-1; 8 nucleotides agree with TRBD2. Per the germline V gene, CDR1 is SGDLS and CDR2 is YYNGEE. This CDR3 has 16 residues. V was pared by 2 bases and J by 0 bases, with 4 bases of the junction left unmatched. This chain's CDR3 is CASSVGGGSSYNEQFF. CDR3 coding DNA: TGTGCCAGCAGCGTCGGGGGGGGCAGCTCCTACAATGAGCAGTTCTTC.

Only one count was recorded for this clone. An end of the junction does not agree with germline; a read error may underlie this. The chain carries TRBV7-2 and TRBJ2-5; TRBD2 is a possible D gene (6 bases). Germline CDR1 SGHTA, CDR2 FQGNSA. The CDR3 totals 14 residues. The CDR3 DNA is TGTGCCAGCACCCTGGGAGGCGGGCAAGAGGCCCAGTACTTC. It codes for CASTLGGGQEAQYF.

V gene TRBV29-1 combines with J gene TRBJ2-1, with TRBD2 matching 14 bases. J lost 5 bases, V lost 4 bases, and 1 base had no gene match. Germline CDR1 reads SQVTM; CDR2 reads ANQGSEA. The CDR3 has 14 residues. CDR3 loop: CSVGGLAGDNEQFF. CDR3 in DNA: TGCAGCGTTGGGGGACTAGCGGGGGACAATGAGCAGTTCTTC.

V gene TRBV18 combines with J gene TRBJ2-5; D is unresolved. Trimming took 2 bases from V and 5 from J, leaving 6 bases between them. The length of the CDR3 is 12 residues. Germline values: CDR1 KGHSH, CDR2 LQKENI. The CDR3 region has the DNA TGTGCCAGCTCACCAACGGGTGAGACCCAGTACTTC. It yields the protein CASSPTGETQYF.

The chain joins TRBV6-1 to TRBJ2-7, with 9 bases fitting TRBD1. The V gene's germline CDR1 is MNHNS and CDR2 SASEGT. The CDR3 loop spans 18 amino acids. The ends lost 4 bases at V and 6 bases at J; junction bases unmatched: 19. The CDR3 spells CASSAFPQTGTGNGEQYF. Written as DNA, the CDR3 is TGTGCCAGCAGTGCTTTCCCTCAGACCGGGACAGGGAACGGCGAGCAGTACTTC.

The chain links TRBV11-2 to TRBJ2-7, with 10 nucleotides matching TRBD2. Germline values: CDR1 SGHAT, CDR2 FQNNGV. The CDR3 has 18 amino acids. Germline trimming cut 5 bases from V and 0 bases from J; bases unmatched to any gene: 13. The CDR3 nucleotides read TGTGCCAGCAGCGAAAACGTCCCGGGACTAGCGAACTCCTACGAGCAGTACTTC. Protein product: CASSENVPGLANSYEQYF.

The V and J genes are TRBV7-9 and TRBJ2-5, with a possible D match to TRBD1 (5 bases). The germline CDR1 and CDR2 sequences are SEHNR and FQNEAQ (reference sequence). Trimming cost V 6 bases and J 4 bases, with 15 bases left between them. This CDR3 spans 14 amino acids. The CDR3, as DNA: TGTGCCAGCAGAGATGGACACGGCGGAGAGACCCAGTACTTC. Its translation: CASRDGHGGETQYF.

The V call is TRBV11-3, the J call TRBJ2-5, with TRBD2 matching 9 bases. The germline gives CDR1 SGHNT, CDR2 YENEEA. J gave up 4 bases and V 0 bases, and 6 bases lay outside the gene matches. The CDR3 has 16 residues. CDR3 nucleotides: TGTGCCAGCAGCTTAGACGGCGGGAGGGGAGGAGAGACCCAGTACTTC. It specifies CASSLDGGRGGETQYF.

The rearrangement uses TRBV7-2 and TRBJ2-3; 12 nucleotides align to TRBD2. The CDR3 length is 15 residues. Germline CDR1 reads SGHTA; CDR2 reads FQGNSA. V lost 5 bases to trimming and J lost 5 bases; unmatched junction nucleotides: 5. In DNA form, the CDR3 reads TGTGCCAGCAGCCGACTAGCGGGAGATCAAGATACGCAGTATTTT. Translating gives CASSRLAGDQDTQYF.

The gene calls are TRBV18 and TRBJ1-6, with D unclear. Germline values: CDR1 KGHSH, CDR2 LQKENI. V was clipped by 3 bases and J by 9 bases, with 15 bases between them. This CDR3 is 15 amino acids long. The CDR3 reads CASSPGREGISPLHF. Written as DNA, the CDR3 is TGTGCCAGCTCACCGGGTCGAGAGGGCATTTCACCCCTCCACTTT.

A note on this clone: Germline is not matched at one junction end, which may reflect a read error. This CDR3 reads CASSVGQVPYAQYF. The CDR3 region has the DNA TGTGCCAGCAGCGTAGGCCAGGTTCCCTACGCGCAGTACTTC. The chain joins TRBV9 to TRBJ2-7, with D uncertain. This CDR3 is 14 amino acids long. Germline V gene lookup returns CDR1 SGDLS and CDR2 YYNGEE.